Listed here are 21 T cell receptor beta chains from one sample, sequenced in a study of shared clonotypes between healthy human individuals. Assay: immunoSEQ multiplex PCR; the TCRdb copy retains only in-frame clones and omits some. The table records 2 million to 3 million clones, more than 80% of them present only once. Specimen: naive CD4+ T cells sorted from blood. Regarding subset: CD45RA+ positively selected. The receptors stem from a man younger than 30 in good health.

The chain has TRBV7-9 and TRBJ1-2; 9 nucleotides match TRBD1. CDR3 length: 14 residues. V lost 5 bases and J lost 7; bases outside the gene matches: 8. Germline V gene data show CDR1 as SEHNR and CDR2 as FQNEAQ (reference sequence). The CDR3: CASSLNRGQGGYTF. The DNA for the CDR3 is TGTGCCAGCAGCCTTAACAGGGGGCAAGGTGGCTACACCTTC.

CDR3 sequence: CASSQVPLAGFQETQYF. CDR3 sequence (DNA): TGCGCCAGCAGCCAGGTCCCTTTAGCGGGCTTCCAAGAGACCCAGTACTTC. The chain uses TRBV4-1 and TRBJ2-5; 7 bases are a match to TRBD2. V shed 3 bases, J shed 1 base, and the junction held 11 bases outside the gene matches. The CDR3 consists of 17 residues. CDR1 is MGHRA, CDR2 YSYEKL, per germline.

The chain combines TRBV4-2 with TRBJ2-2; TRBD2 aligns across 10 bases. Germline V CDR1 and CDR2: LGHNA, YNFKEQ. The CDR3 sequence is 16 residues long. J lost 4 bases, V lost 5 bases, and 7 bases had no gene match. The DNA for the CDR3 is TGTGCCAGCAGCGGACGAGGGACTAGCGTCACCGGGGAGCTGTTTTTT. Protein product: CASSGRGTSVTGELFF.

This chain uses TRBV7-8 with TRBJ2-5; TRBD2 is a possible D gene (5 bases). The length of the CDR3 is 14 residues. CDR1 and CDR2 (germline): SGHVS, FQNEAQ. Deletions cut 3 bases from V and 5 bases from J, with 13 bases between. In DNA form, the CDR3 reads TGTGCCAGCAGCTTGCTGGAGGTCCGGGAGACCCAGTACTTC. Amino acids: CASSLLEVRETQYF.

The chain has TRBV7-9 and TRBJ1-1; 7 bases line up with TRBD1. The CDR3 totals 14 residues. The germline V gene has CDR1 SEHNR and CDR2 FQNEAQ (reference sequence). Trimming took 4 bases from V and 2 from J; bases not matched to a gene: 4. Here the CDR3 DNA reads TGTGCCAGCAGCTCAGACAGGGACAACACTGAAGCTTTCTTT. Translating it yields CASSSDRDNTEAFF.

CDR3 sequence (DNA): TGTGCCAGCAGCCCACAGACAGGGTCAGGAAACACCATATATTTT. This translates into CASSPQTGSGNTIYF. The rearrangement uses TRBV4-2 and TRBJ1-3, with 7 bases aligning to TRBD1. Germline values: CDR1 LGHNA, CDR2 YNFKEQ. CDR3 length: 15 amino acids. The trim removed 4 bases at V and 4 bases at J, leaving 7 bases unmatched.

The genes are TRBV9 and TRBJ2-5; 8 positions match TRBD2. CDR1 and CDR2 from the germline V gene are SGDLS and YYNGEE. Losses at the gene ends were 2 bases for V and 2 bases for J; bases not matched to a gene: 14. The CDR3 consists of 18 residues. CDR3 nucleotides: TGTGCCAGCAGCGTCGGCCCCACGGGAGGGGTCATTCAAGAGACCCAGTACTTC. Protein: CASSVGPTGGVIQETQYF.

The J gene is TRBJ2-5, the V gene TRBV27; 13 bases line up with TRBD2. The V gene end was trimmed by 4 bases and the J gene end by 0 bases; junction bases not matched to a gene: 8. CDR3 length equals 18 residues. CDR1 is MNHEY, CDR2 SMNVEV, per germline (reference sequence). The CDR3 DNA reads TGTGCCAGCAGTTCGCGACTAGCGGGGGGCTTGTACCAAGAGACCCAGTACTTC. Amino acids: CASSSRLAGGLYQETQYF.

The CDR3 sequence: CASSRLNTEAFF. The DNA for the CDR3 is TGTGCCAGCAGCCGACTGAACACTGAAGCTTTCTTT. The rearrangement joins TRBV5-4 to TRBJ1-1; D is unresolved. This CDR3 comprises 12 residues. Germline values: CDR1 SGHNT, CDR2 YYREEE (reference sequence). Trimming left V 4 bases short and J 0 bases short, with 4 bases between. Filled out from reference TRBV5-4 and TRBJ1-1, the complete variable domain reads ETGVTQSPTHLIKTRGQQVTLRCSSQSGHNTVSWYQQALGQGPQFIFQYYREEENGRGNFPPRFSGLQFPNYSSELNVNALELDDSALYLCASSRLNTEAFFGQGTRLTVV.

The V call is TRBV6-4, the J call TRBJ1-5; a possible D gene is TRBD1 (6 bases). Germline CDR1 and CDR2: MRHNA and SNTAGT. The CDR3 extends over 13 amino acids. Between the trimmed V and J ends, which lost 4 bases and 4 bases, there was a span of 8 bases. CDR3: CASSGDRNQPQHF. DNA for the CDR3: TGTGCCAGCAGTGGAGACAGGAATCAGCCCCAGCATTTT.

About this clone itself: The identical CDR3 is also encoded by other nucleotide sequences in the sample. The chain joins TRBV5-1 to TRBJ1-3, with D possibly matching TRBD1 (5 bases). The CDR3 has 15 residues. Germline assignment: CDR1 SGHRS and CDR2 YFSETQ. With 0 bases removed from V and 2 bases from J, the gap between germline ends came to 9 bases. CDR3 nucleotides: TGCGCCAGCAGCTTGGCCACAGGTGCTGGAAACACCATATATTTT. Translation gives CASSLATGAGNTIYF.

CDR3 DNA sequence: TGTGCCAGCTCAAAATCTCCCGGACAGGGGGCTGAAGCTTTCTTT. It is translated as CASSKSPGQGAEAFF. V gene TRBV2 combines with J gene TRBJ1-1, with 10 bases lining up with TRBD1. CDR3 length: 15 residues. Trimming removed 8 bases from V and 6 bases from J; junction bases left unmatched: 12. In germline, CDR1 is SNHLY, CDR2 FYNNEI.

The chain is built from TRBV6-6 and TRBJ2-1; 14 bases line up with TRBD2. CDR3 length equals 15 residues. Germline trimming cut 7 bases from V and 7 bases from J; bases unmatched to any gene: 6. CDR1 and CDR2 from the germline V gene are MNHNY and SVGAGI (reference sequence). As DNA, the CDR3 is TGTGCCAGCACCCCGGGACTAGCGGGAGTTAATGAGCAGTTCTTC. Its protein product is CASTPGLAGVNEQFF.

This chain connects TRBV12-5 to TRBJ2-3; no clear D gene. The CDR3 is 13 amino acids. V was shortened by 2 bases and J by 2 bases, with 5 bases between the two germline ends. Germline CDR1 is LGHNT and CDR2 is FRNRAP. CDR3 nucleotide sequence: TGTGCTAGTGGTTTGCAGCTCACAGATACGCAGTATTTT. Translation: CASGLQLTDTQYF. Complete variable domain (other parts from reference TRBV12-5 and TRBJ2-3): DARVTQTPRHKVTEMGQEVTMRCQPILGHNTVFWYRQTMMQGLELLAYFRNRAPLDDSGMPKDRFSAEMPDATLATLKIQPSEPRDSAVYFCASGLQLTDTQYFGPGTRLTVL.

The chain joins TRBV2 to TRBJ1-1; no definite D call. The V end was cut by 5 bases, the J end by 0 bases, with 10 bases between. The CDR3 has 14 residues. CDR1 is SNHLY and CDR2 is FYNNEI in the germline V gene. CDR3 coding DNA: TGTGCCAGCAGTCTGAGTCTCATGAACACTGAAGCTTTCTTT. This sequence encodes CASSLSLMNTEAFF. The complete variable domain, with remaining parts taken from reference TRBV2 and TRBJ1-1, reads EPEVTQTPSHQVTQMGQEVILRCVPISNHLYFYWYRQILGQKVEFLVSFYNNEISEKSEIFDDQFSVERPDGSNFTLKIRSTKLEDSAMYFCASSLSLMNTEAFFGQGTRLTVV.

This clone was detected only a few times. The gene calls are TRBV6-5 and TRBJ1-5; D is ambiguous. The length of the CDR3 is 9 residues. The ends were cut back, 7 bases at V and 10 bases at J, with 5 bases in the middle. Germline CDR1 MNHEY, CDR2 SVGAGI. CDR3 amino acids: CASNEPQHF. CDR3 nucleotides: TGTGCCAGCAATGAACCCCAGCATTTT.

The chain employs TRBV13 and TRBJ2-6, with D perhaps TRBD2 (6 bases). Germline V CDR1 and CDR2: PRHDT, FYEKMQ (reference sequence). V lost 4 bases and J lost 1, with 14 bases in between. The CDR3 length is 17 residues. The CDR3 coding sequence is TGTGCCAGCAGCTGGAGGGGAATAGGATCTGGGGCCAACGTCCTGACTTTC. This encodes CASSWRGIGSGANVLTF.

The chain employs TRBV6-6 and TRBJ1-1; a possible D gene is TRBD1 (5 bases). The CDR3 sequence is 15 residues long. The V gene lost 6 bases and the J gene lost 2 bases, with 16 bases spanning the gap. Germline V lookup: CDR1 MNHNY, CDR2 SVGAGI (reference sequence). The CDR3 protein is CASSLSQGSNTEAFF. CDR3 sequence (DNA): TGTGCCAGCAGCTTGTCTCAGGGATCTAACACTGAAGCTTTCTTT.

As to this clone: Additional DNA sequences in this sample encode the identical CDR3. This chain connects TRBV11-2 to TRBJ2-3; D gene unclear. There are 13 residues in the CDR3. V was trimmed by 3 bases and J by 1 base, leaving 5 bases between them. Germline values: CDR1 SGHAT, CDR2 FQNNGV. Here the CDR3 DNA reads TGTGCCAGCAGCTTCCGGGGCACAGATACGCAGTATTTT. It yields the protein CASSFRGTDTQYF.

Of note for this clone: This same CDR3 is encoded by further DNA sequences in the sample. The V call is TRBV9, the J call TRBJ2-3, with D unclear. Germline CDR1 SGDLS, CDR2 YYNGEE. V was cut by 0 bases and J by 0 bases, with 8 bases left in between. The CDR3 sequence is 15 residues long. The CDR3: CASSVVGLSTDTQYF. DNA for the CDR3: TGTGCCAGCAGCGTAGTTGGATTAAGCACAGATACGCAGTATTTT.

The rearrangement uses TRBV28 and TRBJ1-2, with a tentative D call TRBD1 (5 bases). Between the trimmed V and J ends, which lost 7 bases and 8 bases, there was a span of 17 bases. The CDR3 contains 13 residues. In germline, CDR1 is MDHEN, CDR2 SYDVKM. Here the CDR3 reads CASTRGREFGYTF. For the CDR3, the DNA is TGTGCCAGCACCCGGGGACGTGAGTTCGGCTACACCTTC.